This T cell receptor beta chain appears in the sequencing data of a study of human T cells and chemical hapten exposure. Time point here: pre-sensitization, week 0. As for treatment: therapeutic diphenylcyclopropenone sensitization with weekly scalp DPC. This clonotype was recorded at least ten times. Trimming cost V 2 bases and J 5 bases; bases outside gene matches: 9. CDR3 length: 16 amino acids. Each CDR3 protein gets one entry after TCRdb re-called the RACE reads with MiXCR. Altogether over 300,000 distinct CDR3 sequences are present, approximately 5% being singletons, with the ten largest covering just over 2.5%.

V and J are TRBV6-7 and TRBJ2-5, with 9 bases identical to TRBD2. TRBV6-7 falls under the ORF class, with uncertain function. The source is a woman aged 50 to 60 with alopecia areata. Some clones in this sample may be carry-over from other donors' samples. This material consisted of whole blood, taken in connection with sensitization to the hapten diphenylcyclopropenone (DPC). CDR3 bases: TGTGCCAGCAGTTACGAGGTAGCGGGAGAGGAGGAGACCCAGTACTTC. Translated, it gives CASSYEVAGEEETQYF.